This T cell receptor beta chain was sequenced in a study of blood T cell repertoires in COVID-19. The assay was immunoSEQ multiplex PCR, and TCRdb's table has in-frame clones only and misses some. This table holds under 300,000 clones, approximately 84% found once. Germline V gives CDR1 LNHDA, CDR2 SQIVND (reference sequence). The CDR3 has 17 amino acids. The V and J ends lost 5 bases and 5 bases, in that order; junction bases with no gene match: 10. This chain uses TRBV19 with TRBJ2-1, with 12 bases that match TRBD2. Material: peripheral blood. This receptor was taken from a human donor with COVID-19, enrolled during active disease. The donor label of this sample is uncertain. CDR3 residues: CASSVALTSGSNNEQFF. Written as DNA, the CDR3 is TGTGCCAGTAGTGTCGCCCTGACTAGCGGGAGTAACAATGAGCAGTTCTTC.